These T cell receptor beta chains were read from a single sample in a study of control samples from healthy donors and cancer patients. Some clones are missing from TCRdb's copy, which holds only in-frame ones; the method was immunoSEQ multiplex PCR. The sample has about 130,000 clones, 85% to 95% seen once. The specimen sequenced was blood. These receptors all stem from a man aged 25-45 years in good health. Each CDR3 is given with its conserved first and last residue. D genes are given only for firm matches. The listing skips clone size in some rows; elsewhere it reads once, few, many or a size class.

j_gene,v_gene,abundance,d_gene,CDR3aa,CDR3nt
TRBJ1-2,TRBV19,-,-,CASSEEGLEGYTF,TGTGCCAGTAGTGAGGAGGGGCTGGAGGGCTACACCTTC
TRBJ2-2,TRBV5-1,-,-,CASSLGGPSDGELFF,TGCGCCAGCAGCTTGGGGGGGCCCTCGGACGGGGAGCTGTTTTTT
TRBJ1-1,TRBV5-1,few,TRBD1,CASSLGTGATEAFF,TGCGCCAGCAGCTTGGGGACAGGGGCCACTGAAGCTTTCTTT
TRBJ1-5,TRBV4-1,-,-,CASSQVPPGHVGNQPQHF,TGCGCCAGCAGCCAAGTACCCCCAGGGCATGTTGGCAATCAGCCCCAGCATTTT
TRBJ2-3,TRBV5-1,-,-,CASSLDADAANTQYF,TGCGCCAGCAGCTTGGACGCCGACGCCGCGAATACGCAGTATTTT
TRBJ1-5,TRBV18,-,TRBD1,CASSPFGGGQGPSYQPQHF,TGTGCCAGCTCACCATTTGGTGGGGGACAGGGTCCTTCCTATCAGCCCCAGCATTTT
TRBJ1-1,TRBV30,-,-,CAWSTGTSNTEAFF,TGTGCCTGGAGTACCGGGACCTCGAACACTGAAGCTTTCTTT
TRBJ1-1,TRBV29-1,-,-,CSVDRGMNTEAFF,TGCAGCGTTGACAGGGGAATGAACACTGAAGCTTTCTTT
TRBJ1-1,TRBV9,-,-,CASSPQPTGSSEAFF,TGTGCCAGCAGCCCTCAGCCTACAGGGTCATCAGAAGCTTTCTTT
TRBJ1-2,TRBV15,-,TRBD1,CATSGRQGASTGYTF,TGTGCCACCAGCGGTCGACAGGGGGCCAGTACTGGCTACACCTTC
TRBJ2-5,TRBV12-5,-,TRBD1,CASADRQGQTQYF,TGTGCTAGTGCTGATCGACAGGGGCAGACCCAGTACTTC
TRBJ1-1,TRBV28,-,-,CASSDLRGNTEAFF,TGTGCCAGCAGTGATCTTAGAGGGAACACTGAAGCTTTCTTT
TRBJ2-3,TRBV27,-,-,CASSFLGSTDTQYF,TGTGCCAGCAGTTTTTTAGGAAGCACAGATACGCAGTATTTT
TRBJ1-2,TRBV29-1,-,-,CSVEDDRGNYGYTF,TGCAGCGTTGAAGATGACCGGGGTAACTATGGCTACACCTTC
TRBJ1-1,TRBV6-6,-,-,CASSYPGRRRTTEAFF,TGTGCCAGCAGTTACCCGGGCCGACGAAGGACCACTGAAGCTTTCTTT
TRBJ1-5,TRBV6-2/TRBV6-3,-,-,CASSYRGGNRNQPQHF,TGTGCCAGCAGTTATCGGGGTGGGAATAGAAATCAGCCCCAGCATTTT
TRBJ2-1,TRBV3-1/TRBV3-2,-,TRBD2,CASSQGGGAINVEQFF,TGTGCCAGCAGCCAAGGCGGGGGGGCCATTAACGTTGAGCAGTTCTTC
TRBJ1-2,TRBV4-3,-,-,CASSQGSLGLIGYTF,TGCGCCAGCAGCCAGGGGTCGTTGGGACTGATCGGCTACACCTTC
TRBJ1-1,TRBV18,-,-,CASSPSGGTNTEAFF,TGTGCCAGCTCACCCTCAGGTGGTACGAACACTGAAGCTTTCTTT
TRBJ1-5,TRBV28,-,-,CASTNNNQPQHF,TGTGCCAGCACCAATAATAATCAGCCCCAGCATTTT
TRBJ1-2,TRBV29-1,-,TRBD1,CSAVQGGRYGYTF,TGCAGCGCCGTACAGGGGGGAAGGTATGGCTACACCTTC
TRBJ2-7,TRBV27,-,-,CASSLSPSYEQYF,TGTGCCAGCAGTTTATCCCCGAGCTACGAGCAGTACTTC
TRBJ1-1,TRBV6-2/TRBV6-3,once,-,CASSYGQGRGNAEAFF,TGTGCCAGCAGTTACGGTCAGGGGAGGGGGAACGCTGAAGCTTTCTTT
TRBJ1-2,TRBV28,-,TRBD1,CASSSGTGNGYTF,TGTGCCAGCAGTTCTGGGACAGGGAATGGCTACACCTTC
TRBJ1-3,TRBV30,-,TRBD1,CAWSRAGQGRNTIYF,TGTGCCTGGAGTCGGGCGGGACAGGGGAGAAACACCATATATTTT
TRBJ1-2,TRBV4-3,-,TRBD1,CASSQDWAGGSGYTF,TGCGCCAGCAGCCAAGATTGGGCAGGGGGCAGTGGCTACACCTTC
TRBJ2-3,TRBV3-1/TRBV3-2,-,-,CASSHSDTQYF,TGTGCCAGCAGCCATTCAGATACGCAGTATTTT
TRBJ1-1,TRBV4-1,-,-,CASSPLNGVLNTEAFF,TGCGCCAGCAGCCCCTTAAATGGAGTACTGAACACTGAAGCTTTCTTT
TRBJ1-3,TRBV2,-,-,CASSPRNPGNTIYF,TGTGCCAGCAGTCCCCGAAATCCTGGAAACACCATATATTTT
TRBJ2-5,TRBV6-5,-,-,CASSWGTQYF,TGTGCCAGCAGCTGGGGGACCCAGTACTTC
TRBJ1-1,TRBV23-1,-,TRBD1,CASTRQGSNTEAFF,TGCGCCAGCACCCGACAGGGGTCGAACACTGAAGCTTTCTTT
TRBJ1-1,TRBV18,-,-,CASSPPPGNTEAFF,TGTGCCAGCTCACCACCCCCGGGGAACACTGAAGCTTTCTTT